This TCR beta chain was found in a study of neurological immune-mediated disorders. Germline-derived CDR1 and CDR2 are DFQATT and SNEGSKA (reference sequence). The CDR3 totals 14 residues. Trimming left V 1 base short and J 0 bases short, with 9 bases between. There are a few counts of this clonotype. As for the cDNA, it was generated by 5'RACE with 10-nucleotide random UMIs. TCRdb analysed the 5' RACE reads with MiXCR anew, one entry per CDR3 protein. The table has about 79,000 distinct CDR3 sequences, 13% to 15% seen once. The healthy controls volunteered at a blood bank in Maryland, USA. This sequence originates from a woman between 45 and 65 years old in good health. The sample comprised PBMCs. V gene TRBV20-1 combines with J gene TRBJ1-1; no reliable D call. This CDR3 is CSARVGMMNTEAFF. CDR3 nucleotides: TGCAGTGCTAGAGTAGGCATGATGAACACTGAAGCTTTCTTT.